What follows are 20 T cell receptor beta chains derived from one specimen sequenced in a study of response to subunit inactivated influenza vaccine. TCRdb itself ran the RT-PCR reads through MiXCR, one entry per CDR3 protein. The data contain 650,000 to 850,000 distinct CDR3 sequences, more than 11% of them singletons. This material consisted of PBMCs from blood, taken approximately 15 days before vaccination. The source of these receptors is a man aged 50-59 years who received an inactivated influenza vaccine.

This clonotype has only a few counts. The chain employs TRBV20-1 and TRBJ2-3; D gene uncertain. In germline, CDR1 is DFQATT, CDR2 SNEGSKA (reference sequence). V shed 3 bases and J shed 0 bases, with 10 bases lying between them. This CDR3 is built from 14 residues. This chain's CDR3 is CSARALSSTDTQYF. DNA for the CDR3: TGCAGTGCTAGGGCACTATCTAGCACAGATACGCAGTATTTT.

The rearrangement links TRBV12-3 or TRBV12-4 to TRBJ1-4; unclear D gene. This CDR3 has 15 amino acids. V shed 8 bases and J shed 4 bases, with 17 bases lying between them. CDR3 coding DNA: TGTGCCAGCGGGAGTAAGGCAGAATTTAATGAAAAACTGTTTTTT. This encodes CASGSKAEFNEKLFF.

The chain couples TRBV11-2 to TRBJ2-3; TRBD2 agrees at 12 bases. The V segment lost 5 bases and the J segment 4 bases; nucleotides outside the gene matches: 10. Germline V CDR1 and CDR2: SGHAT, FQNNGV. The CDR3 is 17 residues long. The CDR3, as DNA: TGTGCCAGCAGCCTGAGCAGACTAGCGGGGGAGGCAGATACGCAGTATTTT. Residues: CASSLSRLAGEADTQYF.

The CDR3 region is CASSLKTSGGSYNEQFF. Written as DNA, the CDR3 is TGTGCCAGCAGCTTAAAGACTAGCGGGGGCTCCTACAATGAGCAGTTCTTC. This chain connects TRBV5-5 to TRBJ2-1; 12 bases agree with TRBD2. Germline CDR1 and CDR2: SGHKS and YYEKEE (reference sequence). This CDR3 contains 17 residues. J lost 0 bases, V lost 2 bases, and 3 bases had no gene match. Complete variable domain (other parts from reference TRBV5-5 and TRBJ2-1): DAGVTQSPTHLIKTRGQQVTLRCSPISGHKSVSWYQQVLGQGPQFIFQYYEKEERGRGNFPDRFSARQFPNYSSELNVNALLLGDSALYLCASSLKTSGGSYNEQFFGPGTRLTVL.

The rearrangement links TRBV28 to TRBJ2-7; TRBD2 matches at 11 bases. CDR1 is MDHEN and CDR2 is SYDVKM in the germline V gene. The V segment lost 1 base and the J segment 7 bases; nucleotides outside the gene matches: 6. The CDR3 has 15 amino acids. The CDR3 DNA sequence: TGTGCCAGCAGTTTATTAGCGGGAGGGCCGGGTGAGCAGTACTTC. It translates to CASSLLAGGPGEQYF.

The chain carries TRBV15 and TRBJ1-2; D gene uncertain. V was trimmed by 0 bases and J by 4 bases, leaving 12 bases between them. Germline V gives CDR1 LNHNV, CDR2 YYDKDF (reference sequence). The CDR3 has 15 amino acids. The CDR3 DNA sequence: TGTGCCACCAGCAGAGATGGCAGCCTTCTCTATGGCTACACCTTC. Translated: CATSRDGSLLYGYTF.

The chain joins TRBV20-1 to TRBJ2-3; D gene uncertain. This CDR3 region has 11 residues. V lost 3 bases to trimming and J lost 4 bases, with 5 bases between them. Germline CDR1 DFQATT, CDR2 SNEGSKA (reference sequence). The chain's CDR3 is CSASRPDTQYF. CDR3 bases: TGCAGTGCTAGTCGACCAGATACGCAGTATTTT.

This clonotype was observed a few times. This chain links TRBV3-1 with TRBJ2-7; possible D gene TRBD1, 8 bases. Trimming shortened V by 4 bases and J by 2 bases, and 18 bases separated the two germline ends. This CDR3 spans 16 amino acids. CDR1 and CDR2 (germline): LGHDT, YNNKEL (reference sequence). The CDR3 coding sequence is TGTGCCAGCAGCCCCAGCGGGACAGGTCATACCTACGAGCAGTACTTC. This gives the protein CASSPSGTGHTYEQYF.

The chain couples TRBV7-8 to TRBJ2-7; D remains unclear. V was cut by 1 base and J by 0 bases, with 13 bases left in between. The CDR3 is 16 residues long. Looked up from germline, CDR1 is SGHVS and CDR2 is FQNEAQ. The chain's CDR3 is CASSLVAGPSSYEQYF. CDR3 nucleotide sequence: TGTGCCAGCAGCTTAGTTGCAGGTCCGAGCTCCTACGAGCAGTACTTC.

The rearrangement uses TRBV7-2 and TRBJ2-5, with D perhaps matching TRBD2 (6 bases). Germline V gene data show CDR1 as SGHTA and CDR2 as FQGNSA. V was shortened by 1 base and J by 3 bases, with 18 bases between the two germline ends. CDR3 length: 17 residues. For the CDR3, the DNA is TGTGCCAGCAGCTTAGTGGACCAGCCGGGACTTGAAGAGACCCAGTACTTC. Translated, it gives CASSLVDQPGLEETQYF.

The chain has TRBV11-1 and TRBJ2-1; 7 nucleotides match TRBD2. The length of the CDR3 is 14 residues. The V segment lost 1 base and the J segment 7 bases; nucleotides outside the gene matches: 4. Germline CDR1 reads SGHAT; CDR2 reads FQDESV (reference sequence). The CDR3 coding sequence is TGTGCCAGCAGCTTAGTCCCTAGCGGTAATGAGCAGTTCTTC. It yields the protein CASSLVPSGNEQFF.

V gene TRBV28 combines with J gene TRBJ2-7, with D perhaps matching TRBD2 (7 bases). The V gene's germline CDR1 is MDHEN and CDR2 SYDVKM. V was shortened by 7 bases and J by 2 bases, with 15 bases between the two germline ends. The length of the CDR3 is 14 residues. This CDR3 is CASTLEGGAYEQYF. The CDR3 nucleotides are TGTGCCAGCACCCTAGAGGGGGGGGCCTACGAGCAGTACTTC.

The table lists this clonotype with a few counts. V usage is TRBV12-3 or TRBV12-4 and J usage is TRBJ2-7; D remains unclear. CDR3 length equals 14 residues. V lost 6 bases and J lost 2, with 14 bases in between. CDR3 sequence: CASSQPPVTYEQYF. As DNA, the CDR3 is TGTGCCAGCAGCCAACCACCGGTTACCTACGAGCAGTACTTC.

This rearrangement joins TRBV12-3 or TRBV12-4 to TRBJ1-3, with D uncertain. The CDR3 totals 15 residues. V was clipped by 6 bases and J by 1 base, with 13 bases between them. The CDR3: CASSPVSSSGNTIYF. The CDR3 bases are TGTGCCAGCAGCCCCGTTTCCTCATCTGGAAACACCATATATTTT.

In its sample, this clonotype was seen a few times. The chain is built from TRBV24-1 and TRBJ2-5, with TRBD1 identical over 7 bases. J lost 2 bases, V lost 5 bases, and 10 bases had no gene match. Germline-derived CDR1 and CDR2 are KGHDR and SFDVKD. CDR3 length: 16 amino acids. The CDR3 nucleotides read TGTGCCACCAGTGCACGGACAGGCCCAACTCAAGAGACCCAGTACTTC. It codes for CATSARTGPTQETQYF.

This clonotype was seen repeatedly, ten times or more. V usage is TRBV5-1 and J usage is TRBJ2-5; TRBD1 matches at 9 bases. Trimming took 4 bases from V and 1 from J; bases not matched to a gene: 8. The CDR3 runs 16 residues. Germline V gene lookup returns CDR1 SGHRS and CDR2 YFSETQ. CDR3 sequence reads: CASSIGQGLRQETQYF. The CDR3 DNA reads TGCGCCAGCAGCATCGGACAGGGGCTTCGCCAAGAGACCCAGTACTTC.

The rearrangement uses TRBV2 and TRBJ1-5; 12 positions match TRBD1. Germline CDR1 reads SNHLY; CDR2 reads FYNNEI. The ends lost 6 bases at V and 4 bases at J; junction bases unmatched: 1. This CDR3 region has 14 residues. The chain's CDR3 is CASRGQGANQPQHF. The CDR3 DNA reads TGTGCCAGCAGGGGACAGGGGGCGAATCAGCCCCAGCATTTT. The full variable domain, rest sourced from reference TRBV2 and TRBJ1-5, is EPEVTQTPSHQVTQMGQEVILRCVPISNHLYFYWYRQILGQKVEFLVSFYNNEISEKSEIFDDQFSVERPDGSNFTLKIRSTKLEDSAMYFCASRGQGANQPQHFGDGTRLSIL.

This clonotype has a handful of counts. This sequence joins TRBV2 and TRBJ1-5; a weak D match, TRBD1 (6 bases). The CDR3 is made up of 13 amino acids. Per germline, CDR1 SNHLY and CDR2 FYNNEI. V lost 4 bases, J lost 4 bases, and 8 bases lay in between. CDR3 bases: TGTGCCAGCAGTGCCGACAGGAATCAGCCCCAGCATTTT. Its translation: CASSADRNQPQHF.

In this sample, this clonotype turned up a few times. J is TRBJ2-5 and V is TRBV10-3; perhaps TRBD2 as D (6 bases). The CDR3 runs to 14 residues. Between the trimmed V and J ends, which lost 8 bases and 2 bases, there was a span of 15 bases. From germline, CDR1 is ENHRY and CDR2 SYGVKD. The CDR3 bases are TGTGCCATCGGGGGATCCGGGGGACAAGAGACCCAGTACTTC. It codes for CAIGGSGGQETQYF.

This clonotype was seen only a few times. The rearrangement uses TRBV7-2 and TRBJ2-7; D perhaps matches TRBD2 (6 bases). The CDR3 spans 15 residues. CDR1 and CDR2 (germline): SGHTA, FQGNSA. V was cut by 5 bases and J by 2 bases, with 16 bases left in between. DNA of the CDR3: TGTGCCAGCAGCCCCGGGACTGTGAAACCCTACGAGCAGTACTTC. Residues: CASSPGTVKPYEQYF.